The next 8 T cell receptor beta chains were all read from a single sample in a study of CD8+ T cells in alopecia areata. The authors extracted RNA and reverse transcribed it into cDNA as the sequencing template. Sequenced by immunoSEQ multiplex PCR; TCRdb stores in-frame clones only, minus some. The sample lists 90,000 to 130,000 clones; around 59% were seen once. The sequencing input was CD8+ T cells sorted from blood. The receptors were sampled from a human donor in good health.

The chain links TRBV5-5 to TRBJ2-7; the D gene could be TRBD1 or TRBD2 (5 bases each). The CDR3 has 14 amino acids. The V gene's germline CDR1 is SGHKS and CDR2 YYEKEE (reference sequence). The germline V and J ends were trimmed by 4 bases and 0 bases, with 11 bases remaining between them. The CDR3 sequence: CASSQGTVSYEQYF. CDR3 DNA sequence: TGTGCCAGCAGCCAAGGGACGGTCTCCTACGAGCAGTACTTC.

The rearrangement uses TRBV13 and TRBJ2-1, with D uncertain. V lost 5 bases and J lost 7, with 18 bases in between. Germline CDR1 PRHDT, CDR2 FYEKMQ (reference sequence). The CDR3 covers 15 residues. CDR3 nucleotide sequence: TGTGCCAGCAGCCCCAATATAGCCCTTACGAATGAGCAGTTCTTC. It yields the protein CASSPNIALTNEQFF.

The gene calls are TRBV5-1 and TRBJ2-5, with TRBD2 as a possible D gene (6 bases). Germline V gives CDR1 SGHRS, CDR2 YFSETQ. Trimming removed 4 bases at V and 5 bases at J, with 15 bases between. The CDR3 covers 14 residues. CDR3 in amino acids: CASSPEPGAETQYF. The DNA for the CDR3 is TGCGCCAGCAGCCCCGAGCCGGGAGCGGAGACCCAGTACTTC.

V gene TRBV11-2 combines with J gene TRBJ1-2, with a possible D match to TRBD1 (5 bases). The V end was cut by 2 bases, the J end by 0 bases, with 13 bases between. Germline V gives CDR1 SGHAT, CDR2 FQNNGV. CDR3 length: 16 residues. CDR3 DNA sequence: TGTGCCAGCAGCTTACTTGACAGTAATGCTAACTATGGCTACACCTTC. Amino acid sequence: CASSLLDSNANYGYTF.

The chain joins TRBV27 to TRBJ2-5, with D possibly TRBD2 on 6 matching bases. Trimming took off 5 bases at V and 1 base at J, with 14 bases between the two ends. The V gene's germline CDR1 is MNHEY and CDR2 SMNVEV (reference sequence). This CDR3 is 15 amino acids long. The CDR3 region has the DNA TGTGCCAGCAGTGTGTGGAGGGACTCCCAAGAGACCCAGTACTTC. Protein: CASSVWRDSQETQYF.

The rearrangement uses TRBV5-6 and TRBJ2-5, with 9 nucleotides matching TRBD1. The CDR3 runs 17 residues. The V segment lost 0 bases and the J segment 2 bases; nucleotides outside the gene matches: 8. CDR1 is SGHDT, CDR2 YYEEEE, per germline. The CDR3 sequence: CASSLVLGDREQETQYF. DNA for the CDR3: TGTGCCAGCAGCTTGGTCCTAGGGGACAGGGAACAAGAGACCCAGTACTTC.

The chain links TRBV12-5 to TRBJ2-5; 9 positions agree with TRBD2. The CDR3 sequence is 13 residues long. With V trimmed by 6 bases and J by 7 bases, 6 bases remained unmatched. CDR1 and CDR2 from the germline V gene are LGHNT and FRNRAP. The CDR3 protein is CASGSTSGWTQYF. The CDR3 nucleotides read TGTGCTAGTGGATCAACTAGCGGGTGGACCCAGTACTTC. The whole variable domain, remainder taken from reference TRBV12-5 and TRBJ2-5, is DARVTQTPRHKVTEMGQEVTMRCQPILGHNTVFWYRQTMMQGLELLAYFRNRAPLDDSGMPKDRFSAEMPDATLATLKIQPSEPRDSAVYFCASGSTSGWTQYFGPGTRLLVL.

The V and J genes are TRBV30 and TRBJ1-2, with D possibly TRBD1 on 5 matching bases. The length of the CDR3 is 14 residues. With 0 bases removed from V and 3 bases from J, the gap between germline ends came to 11 bases. CDR1 and CDR2 (germline): GTSNPN, SVGIG (reference sequence). CDR3 in DNA: TGTGCCTGGAGTGTACGAGGGGAATACTATGGCTACACCTTC. As protein: CAWSVRGEYYGYTF.